This is a list of T cell receptor beta chains from one sample in a study of CD8 T cells in Susac syndrome. TCRdb reprocessed the immunoSEQ multiplex PCR reads via MiXCR and lists one record per CDR3 protein. The table shows about 210,000 distinct CDR3 sequences, with about 95% occurring only once. Material for sequencing was CD4+ T cells from PBMCs. Receptors were obtained from a human donor with multiple sclerosis. Each CDR3 is given with its conserved first and last residue. The D gene is left open where the match is weak. The listing skips clone size in some rows; elsewhere it reads once, few, many or a size class.

V gene	J gene	clone size	D gene	CDR3 DNA	CDR3 protein
TRBV20-1	TRBJ2-7	-	TRBD2	TGCAGTGCTAGAGGCAATTTAGCGGGAGGGAACGAGCAGTACTTC	CSARGNLAGGNEQYF
TRBV7-3	TRBJ2-7	-	TRBD1	TGTGCCAGCAGCCGGACAGGGGGTGCCTACGAGCAGTACTTC	CASSRTGGAYEQYF
TRBV6-5	TRBJ2-5	few	-	TGTGCCAGCTCCCCTAACACAAAAGAGACCCAGTACTTC	CASSPNTKETQYF
TRBV27	TRBJ1-5	-	-	TGTGCCAGCAGTTGGTATGGCAATCAGCCCCAGCATTTT	CASSWYGNQPQHF
TRBV28	TRBJ2-4	-	-	TGTGCCAGCAGTTCCCCCTCGACCGGGGCCAGTAACATTCAGTACTTC	CASSSPSTGASNIQYF
TRBV29-1	TRBJ2-2	-	TRBD2	TGCAGCGTAGGTAGCGGGAGTCGGACCGGGGAGCTGTTTTTT	CSVGSGSRTGELFF
TRBV20-1	TRBJ2-1	-	-	TGCAGCGCCGGGAGGGGGCATGAGCAGTTCTTC	CSAGRGHEQFF
TRBV6-2/TRBV6-3	TRBJ2-5	-	TRBD1	TGTGCCAGCAGTCCAACCCGGACAGGGCGAGAGACCCAGTACTTC	CASSPTRTGRETQYF
TRBV20-1	TRBJ2-7	-	-	TGCAGTGCTATCCCCGACAGAACCCTCCACGAGCAGTACTTC	CSAIPDRTLHEQYF
TRBV5-6	TRBJ2-7	-	-	TGTGCCAGCAGCTTTGTACAAGGGAGTTCGGACGAGCAGTACTTC	CASSFVQGSSDEQYF
TRBV28	TRBJ2-1	-	-	TGTGCCAGCAGTTTAGGGGCTTCTGAGCAGTTCTTC	CASSLGASEQFF
TRBV27	TRBJ2-3	once	TRBD2	TGTGCCAGCAGTTTAGGGGCTAGCGGGCCACGCACAGATACGCAGTATTTT	CASSLGASGPRTDTQYF
TRBV19	TRBJ2-6	-	-	TGTGCCAGTAGTGCCTCTGGGGCCAACGTCCTGACTTTC	CASSASGANVLTF
TRBV20-1	TRBJ2-3	-	-	TGCAGTGCTACCAGGACACAAGCAGGAGATACGCAGTATTTT	CSATRTQAGDTQYF
TRBV3-1	TRBJ2-3	-	-	TGTGCCAGCAGCCAAGGGGACCGGGAAGGAGATACGCAGTATTTT	CASSQGDREGDTQYF
TRBV5-1	TRBJ2-5	-	-	TGCGCCAGCAGCTTGGCGGTCAGCCAAGAGACCCAGTACTTC	CASSLAVSQETQYF
TRBV6-1	TRBJ2-1	once	TRBD2	TGTGCCAGCAGTGATACCGGACTAGCAGGAAATGAGCAGTTCTTC	CASSDTGLAGNEQFF
TRBV20-1	TRBJ1-5	-	TRBD1	TGCAGTGCTAGCAGCCTACAGGGGACAGGGCAGCCCCAGCATTTT	CSASSLQGTGQPQHF
TRBV3-1	TRBJ2-2	-	TRBD1	TGTGCCAGCAGCCCGTCGGACAGGGTATCGGCCGGGGAGCTGTTTTTT	CASSPSDRVSAGELFF
TRBV20-1	TRBJ2-7	-	TRBD1	TGCAGTGCTGGCCCACGACAGGGACACGAGCAGTACTTC	CSAGPRQGHEQYF
TRBV27	TRBJ2-4	-	TRBD1	TGTGCCAGCAGTTTGGGGGACAGGGTAGCCAAAAACATTCAGTACTTC	CASSLGDRVAKNIQYF
TRBV4-1	TRBJ2-7	-	TRBD2	TGCGCCAGCAGCCAGATAGCGGGGCCCTACGAGCAGTACTTC	CASSQIAGPYEQYF